Following are 8 T cell receptor beta chains from one sample sequenced in a study of OX40 agonist ivuxolimab in advanced cancers. The data were produced by immunoSEQ multiplex PCR, yet TCRdb's version contains in-frame clones alone and is incomplete. Altogether around 80,000 clones are present, over 85% being singletons, with the ten largest covering about 0.61%. Sample: CD4+ or CD8+ T cells sorted from blood, taken in a trial of the OX40 agonist ivuxolimab. These receptors were obtained from an adult with an advanced solid tumor such as melanoma, head and neck, liver or kidney cancer.

The genes are TRBV2 and TRBJ1-5; D is undetermined. CDR1 SNHLY and CDR2 FYNNEI come from the germline V gene. Trimming left V 6 bases short and J 6 bases short, with 15 bases between. This CDR3 spans 14 amino acids. CDR3 in DNA: TGTGCCAGCAGCGCCTTTGGGTTGACTCAGCCCCAGCATTTT. The encoded protein is CASSAFGLTQPQHF.

This chain uses TRBV14 with TRBJ2-3; 9 bases line up with TRBD2. Germline CDR1 and CDR2: SGHDN and FVKESK. This CDR3 comprises 16 residues. With V trimmed by 0 bases and J by 4 bases, 5 bases remained unmatched. The CDR3 DNA reads TGTGCCAGCAGCCAAGAGGCTAGCGGGGTATCAGATACGCAGTATTTT. It specifies CASSQEASGVSDTQYF.

The chain is built from TRBV18 and TRBJ1-2; D not resolved. Germline CDR1 reads KGHSH; CDR2 reads LQKENI. The CDR3 covers 12 residues. Trimming took off 6 bases at V and 8 bases at J, with 13 bases between the two ends. CDR3 nucleotide sequence: TGTGCCAGCTCCCTAAGAGAGGGAGGCTACACCTTC. Its protein is CASSLREGGYTF.

The V and J genes are TRBV7-9 and TRBJ1-5, with a tentative D call TRBD1 (6 bases). The CDR3 spans 15 residues. Trimming shortened V by 5 bases and J by 2 bases, and 13 bases separated the two germline ends. Germline V gene sequence: CDR1 SEHNR, CDR2 FQNEAQ (reference sequence). The CDR3 here is CASSKGGWGNQPQHF. The CDR3 region has the DNA TGTGCCAGCAGCAAAGGGGGGTGGGGCAATCAGCCCCAGCATTTT.

The rearrangement links TRBV5-8 to TRBJ1-1, with TRBD1 identical over 9 bases. Per germline, CDR1 SGHTS and CDR2 YDEGEE. V shed 4 bases and J 1 base; nucleotides not matched to a gene: 2. The CDR3 length is 14 residues. The CDR3 sequence: CASSVGQGNTEAFF. CDR3 sequence (DNA): TGTGCCAGCAGCGTGGGACAGGGGAACACTGAAGCTTTCTTT.

This chain uses TRBV18 with TRBJ1-1; 10 bases agree with TRBD1. Germline V gene sequence: CDR1 KGHSH, CDR2 LQKENI. CDR3 length: 13 residues. The J segment lost 9 bases and the V segment lost 8 bases, leaving 9 bases of the junction unmatched. CDR3 in DNA: TGTGCCAGCACCACTAGGGGACAGGGGAAAGCTTTCTTT. It translates to CASTTRGQGKAFF.

As to this clone: The CDR3 does not close with the conserved phenylalanine or tryptophan, likely indicating a read error. Because the CDR3's place on the DNA is in doubt, the DNA is left out and the CDR3 is given as listed by TCRdb. This rearrangement joins TRBV30 to TRBJ1-2. The CDR3 region is 12 residues in length, termini included. Germline V gene lookup returns CDR1 GTSNPN and CDR2 SVGIG (reference sequence). CDR3 region: CAWSGGGAGILS.

This clone came up once. This chain uses TRBV15 with TRBJ1-1; no clear D. Germline V gives CDR1 LNHNV, CDR2 YYDKDF (reference sequence). The CDR3 is made up of 15 amino acids. The V end was cut by 3 bases, the J end by 1 base, with 12 bases between. The CDR3 protein is CATSRGSGANTEAFF. Here the CDR3 DNA reads TGTGCCACCAGCAGGGGGTCAGGCGCGAACACTGAAGCTTTCTTT.